This is a list of T cell receptor beta chains from one sample in a study of beta chain features in type 1 diabetes. The repertoire was sequenced with immunoSEQ multiplex PCR; TCRdb's copy has only in-frame clones and lacks some. The sample yields about 700,000 clones, roughly 13% seen once. What was sequenced was naive CD4+ T cells from blood. These receptors came from a man aged 18 to 35 with type 1 diabetes. The conserved cysteine and the conserved F or W are not part of the CDR3 here. Each record gives: CDR3 length, clone size, V gene, J gene, CDR3 protein. Clone size is given for some rows only: seen once, a few or many times, or a class if the clone is expanded.

13,few,TRBV19,TRBJ1-5,ASQKDRGVNQPQH
11,few,TRBV11-3,TRBJ1-1,ASQGGVLTEAF
15,.,TRBV5-1,TRBJ1-4,ASSLAVGAATNEKLF
13,.,TRBV25-1,TRBJ2-3,ASSRTGDFSDTQY
12,.,TRBV30,TRBJ2-7,AWRVSGRFYEQY
11,few,TRBV7-3,TRBJ2-3,ASSFSETDTQY
9,few,TRBV2,TRBJ2-7,ASSEGWKQY
12,.,TRBV25-1,TRBJ1-4,ASSEGTGNEKLF
11,few,TRBV30,TRBJ2-7,AWSAGGFYEQY
13,.,TRBV11-3,TRBJ1-2,ASSPGQGSLYGYT
9,.,TRBV7-9,TRBJ1-1,ASSPTTKAF
9,few,TRBV30,TRBJ2-4,AWSGQNIQY
13,.,TRBV7-6,TRBJ1-4,ASSRTWEGNEKLF
10,.,TRBV19,TRBJ1-1,ASSRVSTEAF
9,few,TRBV20-1,TRBJ2-5,SANSQETQY
12,.,TRBV19,TRBJ1-3,ASDGQGTGNTIY
17,few,TRBV18,TRBJ1-6,ASSPSRIPGISYNSPLH
11,.,TRBV2,TRBJ1-2,ASSDRSNYGYT
12,.,TRBV5-1,TRBJ2-1,ASSSRQGIGEQF
11,few,TRBV2,TRBJ1-5,AGRGLLNQPQH
12,.,TRBV13,TRBJ1-4,ASSKQGSSEKLF
13,.,TRBV6-6,TRBJ2-1,ASRPTGGRPHEQF
11,.,TRBV30,TRBJ2-3,AGDRGGADTQY
11,few,TRBV6-5,TRBJ2-7,ASKSETRREQY
15,.,TRBV9,TRBJ1-2,ASSPFLSTEMVPNYT
11,.,TRBV11-3,TRBJ1-1,ASSLSSSTEAF
13,.,TRBV7-2,TRBJ2-1,ASSLEPPTYNEQF
13,.,TRBV7-9,TRBJ1-2,ASSLKGNLNYGYT
12,few,TRBV27,TRBJ2-7,ASSLSRATYEQY
14,few,TRBV7-9,TRBJ1-4,ASSEQTGVPNEKLF
15,.,TRBV9,TRBJ2-3,ASSVAAPRGGTDTQY
11,.,TRBV29-1,TRBJ1-1,SIRGQMNTEAF
10,.,TRBV5-1,TRBJ2-7,ASSSSEGGQY
16,few,TRBV7-9,TRBJ2-6,ASSLNLQILSGANVLT
10,few,TRBV27,TRBJ2-5,ASRQGRETQY
12,.,TRBV6-1,TRBJ2-5,ASSEQTGQETQY
12,few,TRBV10-3,TRBJ1-6,AISEGTSAAPLH
10,few,TRBV30,TRBJ2-5,ACSARGETQY
13,few,TRBV6-6,TRBJ2-7,ASSKADRAIYEQY
12,few,TRBV18,TRBJ1-6,ASSSGPGDSPLH
13,few,TRBV5-4,TRBJ2-5,ASSFPTSGEETQY
13,.,TRBV6-6,TRBJ2-3,ASSGSSGSTDTQY